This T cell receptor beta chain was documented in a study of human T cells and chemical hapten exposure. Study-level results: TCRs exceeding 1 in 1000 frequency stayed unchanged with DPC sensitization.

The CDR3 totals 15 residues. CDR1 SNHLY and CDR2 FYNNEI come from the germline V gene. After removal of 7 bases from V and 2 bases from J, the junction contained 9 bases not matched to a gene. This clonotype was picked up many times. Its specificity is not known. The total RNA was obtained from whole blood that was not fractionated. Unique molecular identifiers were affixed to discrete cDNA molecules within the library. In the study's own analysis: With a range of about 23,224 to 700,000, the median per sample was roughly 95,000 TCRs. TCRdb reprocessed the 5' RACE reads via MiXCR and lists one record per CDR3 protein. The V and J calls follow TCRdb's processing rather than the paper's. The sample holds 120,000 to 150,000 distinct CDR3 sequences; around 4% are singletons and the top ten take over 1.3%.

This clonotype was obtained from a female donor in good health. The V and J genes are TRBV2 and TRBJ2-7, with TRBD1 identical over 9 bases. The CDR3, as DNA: TGTGCCAGCACCCGTAACAGGGGGCCAACCTACGAGCAGTACTTC. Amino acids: CASTRNRGPTYEQYF.